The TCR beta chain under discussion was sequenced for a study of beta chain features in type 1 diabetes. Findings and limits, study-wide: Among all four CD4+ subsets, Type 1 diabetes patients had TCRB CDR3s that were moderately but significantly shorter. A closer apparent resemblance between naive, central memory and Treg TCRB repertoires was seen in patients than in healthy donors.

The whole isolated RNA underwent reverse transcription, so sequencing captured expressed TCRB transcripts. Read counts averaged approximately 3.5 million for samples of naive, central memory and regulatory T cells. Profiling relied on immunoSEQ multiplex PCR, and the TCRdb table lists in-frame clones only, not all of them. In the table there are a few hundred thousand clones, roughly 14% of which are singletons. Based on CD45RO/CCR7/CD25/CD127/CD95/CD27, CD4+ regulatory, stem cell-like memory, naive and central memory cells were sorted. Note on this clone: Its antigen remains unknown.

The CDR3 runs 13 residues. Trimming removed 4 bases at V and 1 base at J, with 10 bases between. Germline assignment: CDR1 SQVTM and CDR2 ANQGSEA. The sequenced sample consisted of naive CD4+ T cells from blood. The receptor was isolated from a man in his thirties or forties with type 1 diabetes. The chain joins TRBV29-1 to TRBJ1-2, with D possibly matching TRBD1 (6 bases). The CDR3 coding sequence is TGCAGCGTTGTCGCAGGGGATAACTATGGCTACACCTTC. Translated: CSVVAGDNYGYTF. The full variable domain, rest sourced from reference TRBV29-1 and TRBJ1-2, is SAVISQKPSRDICQRGTSLTIQCQVDSQVTMMFWYRQQPGQSLTLIATANQGSEATYESGFVIDKFPISRPNLTFSTLTVSNMSPEDSSIYLCSVVAGDNYGYTFGSGTRLTVV.